The sequence of this T cell receptor (beta chain) was determined in a study of blood T cell repertoires in COVID-19 (dated by TCRdb to 2019 to 2021). Regarding the study in general: Samples covering the acute and convalescent phases of COVID-19 were provided by collaborators in the United States, Italy and Spain. Subjects who had been exposed to COVID-19, were actively infected with it, or had recovered from it provided the deeply sampled blood TCRbeta repertoires that made up the dataset. The sample metadata nearly always contained a de-identified subject ID, COVID-19 status, age in years and sex. The repertoires were released in a freely available public database intended as a resource for research on the immune response to SARS-CoV-2. Where HLA class I and class II types were available, the types were taken from metadata supplied by the sample provider, not from assay-based typing. The prospective study material was composed of cDNA or gDNA derived from T cells, B-cell-depleted T cells, or PBMCs. The samples were drawn from the first 160 participants of the ongoing ImmuneRACE study and from 1,254 subjects provided by 6 global collaborators.

Overall study outcomes, separate from this receptor: How much clinical and demographic metadata was included differed by source and by participant, and the metadata was provided uncurated.

Trimming costs V 6 bases and J 4 bases, and their ends lie 17 bases apart. For CDR1 and CDR2, the germline V gene lists SGHRS and YFSETQ. Including cysteine and phenylalanine, the CDR3 has 16 amino acids. The read is trimmed to its CDR3 DNA, 48 bases read in frame from base 1. Comment on this clone: This receptor's antigen is unknown. There are no base qualities to consult, and no much larger clone falls within one base.

Samples from volunteer blood donors who had recovered from COVID-19 were contributed by a second Seattle source. Whole blood was collected in K2EDTA tubes by collaborating institutions according to the institutions' own protocols. For TCRbeta analysis, collaborators shipped samples as frozen whole blood, isolated PBMCs, or DNA extracted from either of those sample types. TCRbeta CDR3 regions were amplified from genomic DNA by means of the immunoSEQ Assay, a bias-controlled multiplex PCR. On the authors' methods: Within the assay, amplification of reference gene primers was used to estimate how many nucleated cells each sample contained. To quantify the absolute abundance of each unique TCRbeta CDR3 rearrangement, sequence reads were collapsed and filtered. For each sample, productive Simpson clonality was calculated as the square root of Simpson's diversity index across productive rearrangements. TCRdb carries this immuneACCESS record with in-frame sequences only. Its versions omit some clonotypes, under half of them owing to an unresolved V gene in the studies checked, with the rest unexplained. The DNA was the basis for D and trimming; V, J and clone size are from that table. The sample table lists some 240,000 clones, roughly 89% of them with a count of one. Less than 2% of the sample belongs to the ten largest clones.

The TCR sequence derives from a woman between 40 and 50 years old who had recovered from COVID-19. The rearranged segments are TRBV5-1 and TRBJ2-6; a tentative D call is TRBD2 (6 bases match). Input material: peripheral blood. The CDR3 reads CASKGSAGSGANVLTF. At the DNA level, the sequence is TGCGCCAGCAAAGGGTCGGCGGGATCCGGGGCCAACGTCCTGACTTTC.